This T cell receptor beta chain comes out of a study of metastatic and nonmetastatic thyroid tumors. Findings and limits, study-wide: The reported finding was significantly higher TCR beta diversity in malignant thyroid tumors relative to benign nodules, in blood and tumor.

CDR1 is SNHLY, CDR2 FYNNEI, per germline. The CDR3 runs 16 residues. V lost 6 bases and J 0 bases, leaving 15 bases between the germline ends. Per the authors' pipeline: In papillary thyroid cancer, a distant-metastasis classifier was built using CDR3 differences across clinicopathological groups. MiXCR reprocessed the PCR reads for TCRdb. The V and J calls were not made by the authors but by TCRdb's processing. Found here are approximately 34,000 clones, over 15% of them singletons; the top ten hold roughly a tenth. The entire patient cohort was treatment-naive prior to thyroid surgery. This clone was counted many times. No antigen is known for it.

The receptor's source is a female donor with papillary thyroid cancer or a benign thyroid nodule (not recorded which). Some clones in this sample may be carry-over from other donors' samples. The sequenced material came from blood. This chain links TRBV2 with TRBJ1-3; D is undetermined. In nucleotides, the CDR3 is TGTGCCAGCAGGGCAGATAATAAGGGCTCTGGAAACACCATATATTTT. Amino acids: CASRADNKGSGNTIYF.